Shown below are 31 T cell receptor beta chains from a single sample sequenced in a study of monozygotic twins with inflammatory bowel disease. TCRdb re-analyzed the 5' RACE reads; it lists each CDR3 protein once, without DNA. This repertoire comprises some 330,000 distinct CDR3 sequences; its ten largest clones make up 5.6%. The sequenced sample consisted of blood. These receptors came from a human donor with ulcerative colitis or Crohn's disease, or a healthy co-twin of an affected twin (not recorded which).

The chain links TRBV18 to TRBJ2-5; absent DNA, TCRdb's TRBD1 call cannot be checked. The CDR3 is made up of 14 amino acids. Per the germline V gene, CDR1 is KGHSH and CDR2 is LQKENI. CDR3 loop: CASSLGQGGETQYF.

This chain connects TRBV4-1 to TRBJ1-5; TCRdb names TRBD1, which stays unverified in the absence of DNA. CDR3 length: 17 residues. The germline V gene has CDR1 MGHRA and CDR2 YSYEKL. The CDR3 here is CASSHGPRTGYGQPQHF.

The rearrangement links TRBV11-2 to TRBJ2-2. Germline V gene sequence: CDR1 SGHAT, CDR2 FQNNGV. The CDR3 spans 11 residues. CDR3 region: CASRQVGELFF.

The chain employs TRBV7-9 and TRBJ1-2; TCRdb returns TRBD1, unconfirmable since there is no DNA. CDR3 length: 11 residues. Germline CDR1 is SEHNR and CDR2 is FQNEAQ (reference sequence). The CDR3 here is CASSNDRGYTF. Combining the CDR3 with reference TRBV7-9 and TRBJ1-2 gives the whole variable domain DTGVSQNPRHKITKRGQNVTFRCDPISEHNRLYWYRQTLGQGPEFLTYFQNEAQLEKSRLLSDRFSAERPKGSFSTLEIQRTEQGDSAMYLCASSNDRGYTFGSGTRLTVV.

The chain couples TRBV12-3 or TRBV12-4 to TRBJ1-5. The CDR3 loop spans 13 amino acids. The chain's CDR3 is CASNEGRPQPQHF.

This rearrangement joins TRBV30 to TRBJ2-1. The CDR3 consists of 12 residues. CDR1 is GTSNPN, CDR2 SVGIG, per germline (reference sequence). The CDR3 region is CAWRTPSWEQFF. The entire variable domain, with the rest obtained from reference TRBV30 and TRBJ2-1, is as follows: SQTIHQWPATLVQPVGSPLSLECTVEGTSNPNLYWYRQAAGRGLQLLFYSVGIGQISSEVPQNLSASRPQDRQFILSSKKLLLSDSGFYLCAWRTPSWEQFFGPGTRLTVL.

The CDR3: CSARLLREGNQPQHF. The chain recombines TRBV20-1 with TRBJ1-5. Germline V CDR1 and CDR2: DFQATT, SNEGSKA (reference sequence). The CDR3 spans 15 residues.

The CDR3 loop is CASSLNPGTEAFF. The chain has TRBV7-9 and TRBJ1-1; as DNA is missing, the TRBD1 call by TCRdb cannot be tested. The germline gives CDR1 SEHNR, CDR2 FQNEAQ (reference sequence). This CDR3 is built from 13 residues. Using reference TRBV7-9 and TRBJ1-1 for the parts outside the CDR3, the full variable domain is DTGVSQNPRHKITKRGQNVTFRCDPISEHNRLYWYRQTLGQGPEFLTYFQNEAQLEKSRLLSDRFSAERPKGSFSTLEIQRTEQGDSAMYLCASSLNPGTEAFFGQGTRLTVV.

The rearrangement uses TRBV27 and TRBJ2-2; TCRdb picks TRBD1, but there is no DNA to check that call. Looked up from germline, CDR1 is MNHEY and CDR2 is SMNVEV (reference sequence). The CDR3 has 16 residues. The CDR3 loop is CASSPGDRGGTGELFF.

This sequence joins TRBV10-3 and TRBJ1-2; the TCRdb D gene call, TRBD1, has no DNA to confirm it. The CDR3 is 14 amino acids. Germline V gives CDR1 ENHRY, CDR2 SYGVKD. CDR3 protein: CAISESEGSGGYTF.

The V gene is TRBV4-1, the J gene TRBJ1-5; TCRdb indicates TRBD1, and absent DNA this call remains unverified. The germline V gene has CDR1 MGHRA and CDR2 YSYEKL. The CDR3 loop spans 18 amino acids. CDR3 region: CASSQDPRLGTSNQPQHF.

The rearrangement joins TRBV6-2 or TRBV6-3 to TRBJ2-2; TCRdb's assignment of TRBD2 cannot be checked, as there is no DNA. The germline gives CDR1 MNHEY, CDR2 SVGEGT. The CDR3 is 16 amino acids. CDR3 residues: CASSRRRDGATGELFF.

This sequence joins TRBV27 and TRBJ2-3; the TCRdb call, TRBD2, lacks DNA for checking. Germline-derived CDR1 and CDR2 are MNHEY and SMNVEV (reference sequence). The CDR3 runs to 16 residues. Here the CDR3 reads CASSFRTSGRQDTQYF.

The chain employs TRBV20-1 and TRBJ1-5. This CDR3 contains 15 residues. CDR1 and CDR2 (germline): DFQATT, SNEGSKA (reference sequence). The CDR3 loop reads CSAQTAGGLNQPQHF.

The J gene is TRBJ2-5, the V gene TRBV4-2; TCRdb designates TRBD2, a call that cannot be tested without DNA. Per the germline V gene, CDR1 is LGHNA and CDR2 is YNFKEQ. The CDR3 extends over 15 amino acids. CDR3 residues: CASSQGLAGQETQYF.

This chain joins TRBV7-2 and TRBJ2-1; lacking DNA, the TRBD1 call made by TCRdb goes unchecked. This CDR3 comprises 15 residues. In germline, CDR1 is SGHTA, CDR2 FQGNSA. The CDR3 here is CASSLGGQGLVEQFF.

The rearrangement uses TRBV20-1 and TRBJ2-1; TCRdb's D call of TRBD2 is untestable without DNA. The CDR3 is 15 amino acids. Germline V gives CDR1 DFQATT, CDR2 SNEGSKA (reference sequence). This CDR3 reads CSALTSGRSYNEQFF.

The chain uses TRBV18 and TRBJ1-4. Germline V gene sequence: CDR1 KGHSH, CDR2 LQKENI. The CDR3 length is 12 residues. CDR3 in amino acids: CASSLYNEKLFF.

The rearrangement uses TRBV28 and TRBJ2-7; TCRdb's D gene call, TRBD2, goes unchecked for lack of DNA. CDR1 and CDR2 (germline): MDHEN, SYDVKM. The CDR3 consists of 17 residues. This chain's CDR3 is CASSPLAFGSYRYEQYF.

The gene calls are TRBV18 and TRBJ2-5; TCRdb's assignment of TRBD2 cannot be checked, as there is no DNA. The germline CDR1 and CDR2 sequences are KGHSH and LQKENI. This CDR3 has 14 residues. The CDR3 sequence: CASSISQREETQYF.

The chain links TRBV3-1 to TRBJ2-7. This CDR3 has 15 residues. CDR1 is LGHDT and CDR2 is YNNKEL in the germline V gene (reference sequence). The CDR3 region is CASSQGGWGQFEQYF.

The chain links TRBV25-1 to TRBJ2-3; the D call from TCRdb, TRBD2, cannot be confirmed without DNA. The V gene's germline CDR1 is MGHDK and CDR2 SYGVNS. This CDR3 spans 13 amino acids. CDR3 loop: CASTSAGTDTQYF. Using reference TRBV25-1 and TRBJ2-3 for the parts outside the CDR3, the full variable domain is EADIYQTPRYLVIGTGKKITLECSQTMGHDKMYWYQQDPGMELHLIHYSYGVNSTEKGDLSSESTVSRIRTEHFPLTLESARPSHTSQYLCASTSAGTDTQYFGPGTRLTVL.

This sequence joins TRBV11-1 and TRBJ2-1; TCRdb picks TRBD2, but there is no DNA to check that call. The CDR3 sequence is 18 residues long. CDR1 and CDR2 (germline): SGHAT, FQDESV (reference sequence). The CDR3 sequence: CASRTGTSGERSYNEQFF.

This sequence joins TRBV20-1 and TRBJ1-6; there is no DNA to check the TCRdb D call of TRBD1. The CDR3 loop spans 15 amino acids. Germline V gene data show CDR1 as DFQATT and CDR2 as SNEGSKA (reference sequence). The CDR3 reads CSATRDTTYNSPLHF.

The chain has TRBV14 and TRBJ1-1; the TCRdb call, TRBD1, lacks DNA for checking. Germline values: CDR1 SGHDN, CDR2 FVKESK. The CDR3 runs 15 residues. CDR3 loop: CASSRGRGMNTEAFF.

The chain carries TRBV28 and TRBJ1-5. Germline-derived CDR1 and CDR2 are MDHEN and SYDVKM. The CDR3 spans 13 residues. The CDR3 spells CASSLVSNQPQHF. Using reference TRBV28 and TRBJ1-5 for the parts outside the CDR3, the full variable domain is DVKVTQSSRYLVKRTGEKVFLECVQDMDHENMFWYRQDPGLGLRLIYFSYDVKMKEKGDIPEGYSVSREKKERFSLILESASTNQTSMYLCASSLVSNQPQHFGDGTRLSIL.

The chain has TRBV7-9 and TRBJ2-7. The CDR3 extends over 13 amino acids. In germline, CDR1 is SEHNR, CDR2 FQNEAQ (reference sequence). CDR3 protein: CASSLALKGEQYF. The whole variable domain, filled in from reference TRBV7-9 and TRBJ2-7, reads DTGVSQNPRHKITKRGQNVTFRCDPISEHNRLYWYRQTLGQGPEFLTYFQNEAQLEKSRLLSDRFSAERPKGSFSTLEIQRTEQGDSAMYLCASSLALKGEQYFGPGTRLTVT.

The chain links TRBV27 to TRBJ2-5; there is no DNA to check the TCRdb D call of TRBD1. The CDR3 spans 14 residues. CDR1 and CDR2 from the germline V gene are MNHEY and SMNVEV (reference sequence). CDR3 sequence: CASSSPGAWETQYF.

This chain joins TRBV7-3 and TRBJ1-1; TCRdb picks TRBD1, but there is no DNA to check that call. The CDR3 runs 14 residues. Germline CDR1 reads SGHTA; CDR2 reads FQGTGA. The CDR3 sequence: CASRPGQQNTEAFF.

The chain has TRBV6-1 and TRBJ1-5; the D call of TRBD1 rests on TCRdb alone, since no DNA is present to check it. This CDR3 comprises 15 residues. In germline, CDR1 is MNHNS, CDR2 SASEGT. The CDR3 sequence: CASRGGTSGNQPQHF.

The V and J genes are TRBV5-1 and TRBJ2-2. The CDR3 spans 16 residues. Germline-derived CDR1 and CDR2 are SGHRS and YFSETQ. The CDR3 region is CASSLSAAVNTGELFF.